What follows are 7 T cell receptor beta chains derived from one specimen sequenced in a study of Ad26.COV2.S vaccination and SARS-CoV-2 variants. The method was immunoSEQ multiplex PCR; TCRdb's version includes in-frame clones alone and lacks a portion of them. This table has some 290,000 clones, just under 85% appearing once. Regarding treatment: 15 to 20 received Ad26.COV2.S at low or high dose, single or two shots; roughly five received placebo; per-sample allocation not given. The study sampled participants on day 63 after the first vaccine or placebo injection. The starting material was peripheral blood, obtained in a trial of Ad26.COV2.S vaccine versus placebo. The source of these receptors is a person aged 18-60 years who received the Ad26.COV2.S COVID-19 vaccine or a placebo.

This chain links TRBV29-1 with TRBJ1-3; D not certain. Trimming stripped 6 bases from V and 0 bases from J, with 3 bases between. Germline CDR1 is SQVTM and CDR2 is ANQGSEA. The CDR3 extends over 11 amino acids. In DNA, the CDR3 is TGCAGCGTCAACTCTGGAAACACCATATATTTT. It is translated as CSVNSGNTIYF.

The CDR3 DNA reads TGTGCCAGCAGCTTTCTCTTTGGGGATGGCTACACCTTC. It yields the protein CASSFLFGDGYTF. This chain uses TRBV7-9 with TRBJ1-2, with unresolved D. CDR3 length: 13 residues. Germline values: CDR1 SEHNR, CDR2 FQNEAQ (reference sequence). Between the trimmed V and J ends, which lost 3 bases and 6 bases, there was a span of 11 bases.

This chain joins TRBV28 and TRBJ1-4, with D possibly being TRBD1 (5 bases). With 6 bases removed from V and 8 bases from J, the gap between germline ends came to 16 bases. The CDR3 is made up of 14 amino acids. Germline-derived CDR1 and CDR2 are MDHEN and SYDVKM. CDR3 bases: TGTGCCAGCAGCCCGGGGGGGGAAGGAGAAAAACTGTTTTTT. Translated: CASSPGGEGEKLFF.

This clone turned up a few times. The genes are TRBV19 and TRBJ2-7; D unclear. This CDR3 region has 14 residues. The germline V and J ends were trimmed by 6 bases and 3 bases, with 15 bases remaining between them. Germline values: CDR1 LNHDA, CDR2 SQIVND (reference sequence). CDR3 protein: CASSRRDSHYEQYF. As DNA, the CDR3 is TGTGCCAGTAGCCGCAGAGATTCGCACTACGAGCAGTACTTC.

The genes are TRBV7-9 and TRBJ1-1; D remains ambiguous. CDR3 length: 15 residues. CDR1 and CDR2 (germline): SEHNR, FQNEAQ (reference sequence). V was cut by 1 base and J by 1 base, with 10 bases left in between. CDR3 sequence (DNA): TGTGCCAGCAGCTTAGGTTATTCGGGGAACACTGAAGCTTTCTTT. Translating it yields CASSLGYSGNTEAFF.

This clone has just one count. V is TRBV5-8 and J is TRBJ2-7; D uncertain. V lost 0 bases and J 2 bases, leaving 9 bases between the germline ends. The germline CDR1 and CDR2 sequences are SGHTS and YDEGEE. The CDR3 covers 14 residues. CDR3 DNA sequence: TGTGCCAGCAGCTTGGAGCAGGCCACCTACGAGCAGTACTTC. Translated: CASSLEQATYEQYF.

CDR3 in DNA: TGTGCCAGCTCACAAACGCCCTGGATGGGAAACCAGAACACTGAAGCTTTCTTT. It encodes CASSQTPWMGNQNTEAFF. The chain has TRBV18 and TRBJ1-1; no definite D call. V lost 4 bases to trimming and J lost 1 base, with 22 bases between them. Germline CDR1 reads KGHSH; CDR2 reads LQKENI. The CDR3 runs to 18 residues.